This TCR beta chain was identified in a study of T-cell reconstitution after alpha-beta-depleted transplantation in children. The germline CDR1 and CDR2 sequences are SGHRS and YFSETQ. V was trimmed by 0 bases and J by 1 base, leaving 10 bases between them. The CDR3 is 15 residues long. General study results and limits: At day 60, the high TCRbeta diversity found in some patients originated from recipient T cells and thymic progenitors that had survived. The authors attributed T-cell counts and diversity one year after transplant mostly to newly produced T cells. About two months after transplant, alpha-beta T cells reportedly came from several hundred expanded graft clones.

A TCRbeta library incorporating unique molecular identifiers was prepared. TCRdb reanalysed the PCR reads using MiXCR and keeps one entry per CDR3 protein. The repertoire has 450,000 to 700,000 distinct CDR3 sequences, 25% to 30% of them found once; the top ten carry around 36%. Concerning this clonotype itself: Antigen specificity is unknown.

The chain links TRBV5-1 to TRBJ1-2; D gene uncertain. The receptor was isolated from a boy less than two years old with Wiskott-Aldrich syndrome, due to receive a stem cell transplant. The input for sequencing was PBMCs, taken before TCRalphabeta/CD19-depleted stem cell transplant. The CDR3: CASSLAATFNYGYTF. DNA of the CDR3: TGCGCCAGCAGCTTGGCAGCCACCTTTAACTATGGCTACACCTTC.